The present T cell receptor (beta chain) was sequenced within a study of cytomegalovirus exposure and HLA in healthy donors. A multiplex PCR was run with 60 Vbeta primers and 13 Jbeta primers. Study processing details: Counted up in a later analysis, unique TCR beta chains came to about 80 million, with some 11 million shared. Profiled with immunoSEQ multiplex PCR; TCRdb holds only in-frame clones, not every one. V and J calls and clone size follow that table, whereas D and trimming were derived from the DNA. The clone table shows about 75,000 clones, with the ten largest holding roughly 2.6%. The CDR3 runs to 14 residues. Trimming took 5 bases from V and 11 from J; bases not matched to a gene: 14. Germline values: CDR1 MNHEY, CDR2 SMNVEV (reference sequence). Regarding this clone: What it binds is not known.

Overall study results and limits: Immune exposure was documented only through CMV serostatus.

Donors in the study were healthy people who gave bone marrow. The study sampled nominally healthy donors, though unrecorded immune exposures were likely. The chain carries TRBV27 and TRBJ2-7; 8 bases agree with TRBD1. Sequencing was done on a sample of PBMCs. This clonotype originated in a man aged 35 to 55 in good health and CMV-seronegative. The CDR3 spells CASSHGTGLGLKYF. The DNA for the CDR3 is TGTGCCAGCAGTCACGGGACAGGTCTTGGCCTGAAGTACTTC.